This T cell receptor beta chain was identified in a study of T-cell reconstitution after alpha-beta-depleted transplantation in children. This clonotype was counted between two and nine times. Its antigen remains unknown. Unique molecular identifiers tagged the TCRbeta library. A single record per CDR3 protein comes from TCRdb applying MiXCR to the PCR reads. The table shows roughly 790,000 distinct CDR3 sequences, with around 15% occurring only once. Findings and limits, study-wide: At day 60, the high TCRbeta diversity found in some patients originated from recipient T cells and thymic progenitors that had survived. By about two months after transplant, alpha-beta T cells reportedly arose from several hundred graft clones that had expanded.

The CDR3 loop spans 13 amino acids. The V end was cut by 0 bases, the J end by 3 bases, with 7 bases between. The germline CDR1 and CDR2 sequences are SGHRS and YFSETQ. This sequence was found in a male patient aged 10 to 17 who had a stem cell transplant for acute lymphoblastic leukemia, so the T cells may come from the graft donor. The specimen comprised PBMCs, mostly from graft donor cells, sampled 360 days after TCRalphabeta/CD19-depleted stem cell transplant. This sequence joins TRBV5-1 and TRBJ2-7; D is unclear. CDR3 bases: TGCGCCAGCAGCTTGGAGGCTTTCTACGAGCAGTACTTC. It yields the protein CASSLEAFYEQYF.